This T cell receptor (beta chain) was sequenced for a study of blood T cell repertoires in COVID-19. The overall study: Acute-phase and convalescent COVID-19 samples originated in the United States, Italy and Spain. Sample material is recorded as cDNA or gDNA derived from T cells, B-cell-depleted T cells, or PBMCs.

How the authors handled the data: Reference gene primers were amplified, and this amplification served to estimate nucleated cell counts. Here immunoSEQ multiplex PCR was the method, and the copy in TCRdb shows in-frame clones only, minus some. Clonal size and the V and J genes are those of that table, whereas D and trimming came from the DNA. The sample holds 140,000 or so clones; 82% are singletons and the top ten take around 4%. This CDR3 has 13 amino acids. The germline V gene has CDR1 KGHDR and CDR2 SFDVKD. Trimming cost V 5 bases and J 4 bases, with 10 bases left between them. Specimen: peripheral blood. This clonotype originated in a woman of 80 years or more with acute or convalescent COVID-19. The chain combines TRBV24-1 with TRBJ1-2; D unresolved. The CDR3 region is CATSVSLGYGYTF. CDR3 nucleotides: TGTGCCACCAGTGTTTCTCTCGGCTATGGCTACACCTTC.